Described below is a single T cell receptor beta chain sequence and its context. The antigen remains undetermined. These data originate in a study of early T cells in non-severe SARS-CoV-2 infection. Looking at the study overall: It was bulk RNA from unsorted whole blood that was sequenced, and the chains were unpaired. Findings of the study overall: A preference for anti-spike CD8 responses marked VDJdb matching, which missed private and CD4 specificities.

The germline gives CDR1 LNHDA, CDR2 SQIVND (reference sequence). The CDR3 covers 17 residues. The ends lost 9 bases at V and 4 bases at J; junction bases unmatched: 16. Individual cDNA molecules carried attached unique molecular identifiers. TCRdb reprocessed the 5' RACE reads with MiXCR, giving one entry per CDR3 protein. Of some 50,000 distinct CDR3 sequences in the sample, roughly 8.8% were seen once. The rearrangement links TRBV19 to TRBJ2-2; 8 nucleotides line up with TRBD1. The TCR sequence derives from an adult who was a healthcare worker with PCR-confirmed SARS-CoV-2 infection or an uninfected control (not recorded which). The material sequenced was whole blood. The CDR3 DNA reads TGTGCCAGCGAGAGGTCATTGGGACAGGTCCGCACCGGGGAGCTGTTTTTT. Translated: CASERSLGQVRTGELFF.